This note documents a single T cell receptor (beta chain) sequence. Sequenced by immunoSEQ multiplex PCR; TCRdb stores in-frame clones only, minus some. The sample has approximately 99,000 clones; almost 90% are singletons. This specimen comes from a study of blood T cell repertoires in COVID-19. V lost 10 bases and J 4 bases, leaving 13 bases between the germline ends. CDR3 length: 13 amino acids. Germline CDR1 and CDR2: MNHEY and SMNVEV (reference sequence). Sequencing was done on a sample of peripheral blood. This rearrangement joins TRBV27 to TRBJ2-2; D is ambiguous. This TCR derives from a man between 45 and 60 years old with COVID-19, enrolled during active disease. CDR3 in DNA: TGTGCCACCCGGCGGCAGATCACCGGGGAGCTGTTTTTT. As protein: CATRRQITGELFF.